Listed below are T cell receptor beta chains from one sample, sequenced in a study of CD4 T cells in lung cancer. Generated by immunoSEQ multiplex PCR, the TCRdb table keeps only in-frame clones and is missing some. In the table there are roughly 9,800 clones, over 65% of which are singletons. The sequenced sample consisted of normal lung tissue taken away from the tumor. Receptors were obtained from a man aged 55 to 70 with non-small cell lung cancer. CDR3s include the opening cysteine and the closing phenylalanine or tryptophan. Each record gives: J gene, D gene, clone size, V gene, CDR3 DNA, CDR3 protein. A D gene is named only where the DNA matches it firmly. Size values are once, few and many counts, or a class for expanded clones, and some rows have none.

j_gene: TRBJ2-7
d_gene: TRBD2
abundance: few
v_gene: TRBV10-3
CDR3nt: TGTGCCATCAGTGAGTCAGGGACTAGCGGGATAAGATCCTACGAGCAGTACTTC
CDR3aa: CAISESGTSGIRSYEQYF

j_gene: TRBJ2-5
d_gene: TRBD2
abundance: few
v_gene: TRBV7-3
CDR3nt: TGTGCCAGCAGCGTGACTAGCGGGGCAGAGACCCAGTACTTC
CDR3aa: CASSVTSGAETQYF

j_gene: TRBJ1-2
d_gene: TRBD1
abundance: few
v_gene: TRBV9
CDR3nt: TGTGCCAGCAGCTCACGGACAGGACCCTATGGCTACACCTTC
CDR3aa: CASSSRTGPYGYTF

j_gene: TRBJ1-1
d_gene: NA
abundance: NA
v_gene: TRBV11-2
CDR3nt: TGTGCCAGCAGCTCGACCGACAGAGCCAACACTGAAGCTTTCTTT
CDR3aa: CASSSTDRANTEAFF

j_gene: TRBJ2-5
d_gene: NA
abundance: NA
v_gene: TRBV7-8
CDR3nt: TGTGCCAGCAGCGTAGGGGGACTGGAAGAGACCCAGTACTTC
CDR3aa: CASSVGGLEETQYF

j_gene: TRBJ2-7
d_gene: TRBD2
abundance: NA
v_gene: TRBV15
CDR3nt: TGTGCCACCAGCAGAGGAGGGACTAGCTACGAGCAGTACTTC
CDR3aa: CATSRGGTSYEQYF

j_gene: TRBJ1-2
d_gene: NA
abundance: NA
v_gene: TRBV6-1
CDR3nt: TGTGCCAGCAGTGAGATCACAGCCCAAAACTATGGCTACACCTTC
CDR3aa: CASSEITAQNYGYTF

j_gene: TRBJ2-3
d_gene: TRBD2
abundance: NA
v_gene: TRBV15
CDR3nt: TGTGCCACCAGCAGAGATGGGGCGGGAGGCCGCACAGATACGCAGTATTTT
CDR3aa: CATSRDGAGGRTDTQYF

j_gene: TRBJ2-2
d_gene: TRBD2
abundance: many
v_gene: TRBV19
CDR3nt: TGTGCCAGTAACCCACTAGCGGGAGCCGGGGAGCTGTTTTTT
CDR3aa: CASNPLAGAGELFF

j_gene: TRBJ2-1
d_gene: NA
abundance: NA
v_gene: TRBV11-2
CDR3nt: TGTGCCAGCAGCCTGAGTGCGCACAATGAGCAGTTCTTC
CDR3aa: CASSLSAHNEQFF

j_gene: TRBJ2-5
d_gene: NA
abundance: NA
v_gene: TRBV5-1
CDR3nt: TGCGCCAGCAGCGCGGGCATACTATCACAAGAGACCCAGTACTTC
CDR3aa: CASSAGILSQETQYF

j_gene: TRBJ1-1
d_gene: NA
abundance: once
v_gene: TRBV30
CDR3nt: TGTGCCTGGAGTATAGGGGGAACCACTGAAGCTTTCTTT
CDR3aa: CAWSIGGTTEAFF

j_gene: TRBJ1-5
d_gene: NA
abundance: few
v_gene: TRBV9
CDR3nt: TGTGCCAGCAGCGCCGGACTAAGTCAGCCCCAGCATTTT
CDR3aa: CASSAGLSQPQHF

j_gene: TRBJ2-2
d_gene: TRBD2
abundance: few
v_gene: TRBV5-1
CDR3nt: TGCGCCAGCAGCTTTCATCCACTAGCGGGAGGCCCGAACACCGGGGAGCTGTTTTTT
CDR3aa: CASSFHPLAGGPNTGELFF

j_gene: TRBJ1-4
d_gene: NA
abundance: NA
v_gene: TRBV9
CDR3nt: TGTGCCAGCAACCCGGGGACATCCCTTGAAAAACTGTTTTTT
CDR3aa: CASNPGTSLEKLFF

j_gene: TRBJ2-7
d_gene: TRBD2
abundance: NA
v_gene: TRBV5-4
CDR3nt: TGTGCCAGCAGCTTGGGGCTAGCGGGATTCTACGAGCAGTACTTC
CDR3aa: CASSLGLAGFYEQYF

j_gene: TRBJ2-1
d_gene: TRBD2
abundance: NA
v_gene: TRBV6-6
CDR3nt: TGTGCCAGCACCGGGACTAGCGGGACCAATGAGCAGTTCTTC
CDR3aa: CASTGTSGTNEQFF

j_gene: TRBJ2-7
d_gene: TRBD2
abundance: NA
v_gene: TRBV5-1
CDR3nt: TGCGCCAGCAGCTTGGGGCTGGGGGGGAGGACCACTTACTACGAGCAGTACTTC
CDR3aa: CASSLGLGGRTTYYEQYF

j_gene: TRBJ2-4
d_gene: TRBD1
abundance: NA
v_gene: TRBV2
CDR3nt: TGTGCCAGCAGTGATAGACAGGGGTCGATAAACATTCAGTACTTC
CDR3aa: CASSDRQGSINIQYF

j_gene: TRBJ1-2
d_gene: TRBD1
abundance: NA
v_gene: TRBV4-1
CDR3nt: TGCGCCAGCAGCCAAGGCCAACAGGGGGCGCGGGGCTACACCTTC
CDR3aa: CASSQGQQGARGYTF

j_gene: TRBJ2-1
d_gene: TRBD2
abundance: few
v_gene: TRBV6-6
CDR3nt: TGTGCCAGCAGTTCCGGACTAGCGGGCAATGAGCAGTTCTTC
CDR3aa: CASSSGLAGNEQFF

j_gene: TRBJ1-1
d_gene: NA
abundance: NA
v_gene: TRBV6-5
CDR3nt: TGTGCCAGCACTAAGGGGAGGGCGGGAACTGAAGCTTTCTTT
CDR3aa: CASTKGRAGTEAFF

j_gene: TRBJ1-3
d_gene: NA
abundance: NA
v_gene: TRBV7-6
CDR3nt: TGTGCCAGCAGCTTAGATCGATTGGCCGGAAACACCATATATTTT
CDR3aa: CASSLDRLAGNTIYF

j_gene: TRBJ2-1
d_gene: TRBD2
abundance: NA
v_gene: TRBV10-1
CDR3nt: TGCGCCAGCAGCGAGGCGGGAGGGCCCCATGAGCAGTTCTTC
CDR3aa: CASSEAGGPHEQFF

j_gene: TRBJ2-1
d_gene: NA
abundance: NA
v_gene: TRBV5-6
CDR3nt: TGTGCCAGCAGCTTGCCGGGCGGCGGGCCGGAGCAGTTCTTC
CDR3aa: CASSLPGGGPEQFF

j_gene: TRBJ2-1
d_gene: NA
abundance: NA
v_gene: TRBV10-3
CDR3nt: TGTGCCATCAGCCCGACAGGCAATGAGCAGTTCTTC
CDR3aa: CAISPTGNEQFF

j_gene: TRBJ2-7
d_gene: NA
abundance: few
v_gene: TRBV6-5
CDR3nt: TGTGCCAGCAGAAGGACTTCCATATCCTACGAGCAGTACTTC
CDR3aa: CASRRTSISYEQYF

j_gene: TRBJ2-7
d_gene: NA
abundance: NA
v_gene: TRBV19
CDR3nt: TGTGCCAGTATGGGTAAGGGCCGGGGCGAGCAGTACTTC
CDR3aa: CASMGKGRGEQYF

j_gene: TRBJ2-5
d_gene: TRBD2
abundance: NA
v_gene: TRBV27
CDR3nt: TGTGCCAGCAGTCCCGGGCCCCCCGGGGGGTACCAAGAGACCCAGTACTTC
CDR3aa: CASSPGPPGGYQETQYF

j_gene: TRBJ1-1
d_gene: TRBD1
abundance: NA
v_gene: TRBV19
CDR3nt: TGTGCCAGTAGTATAGAGGGACAGAGGGCTTTCTTT
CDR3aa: CASSIEGQRAFF

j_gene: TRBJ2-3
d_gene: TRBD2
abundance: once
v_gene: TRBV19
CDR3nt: TGTGCCAGTAGTAGTTACGCGACTAGCGGTCCGGGCACAGATACGCAGTATTTT
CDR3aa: CASSSYATSGPGTDTQYF

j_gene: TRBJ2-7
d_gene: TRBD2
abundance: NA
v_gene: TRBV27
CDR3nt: TGTGCCAGCAGCCAAAGGACTAGCGGGAACGAGCAGTACTTC
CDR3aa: CASSQRTSGNEQYF

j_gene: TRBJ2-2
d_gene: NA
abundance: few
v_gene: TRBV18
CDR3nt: TGTGCCAGCTCACCAGTCAGGGACACCGGGGAGCTGTTTTTT
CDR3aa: CASSPVRDTGELFF

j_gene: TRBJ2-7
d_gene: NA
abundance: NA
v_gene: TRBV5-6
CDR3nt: TGTGCCAGCAATTGGGGCGGCACCTACGAGCAGTACTTC
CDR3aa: CASNWGGTYEQYF

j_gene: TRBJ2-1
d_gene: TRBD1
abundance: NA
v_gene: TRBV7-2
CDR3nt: TGTGCCAGCAGCTTGACAGGGGGCGGGTACAATGAGCAGTTCTTC
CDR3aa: CASSLTGGGYNEQFF

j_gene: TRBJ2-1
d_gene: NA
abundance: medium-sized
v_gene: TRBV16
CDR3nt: TGTGCCAGCAGCCAATGGGAAAGACAGGACTACAATGAGCAGTTCTTC
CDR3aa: CASSQWERQDYNEQFF

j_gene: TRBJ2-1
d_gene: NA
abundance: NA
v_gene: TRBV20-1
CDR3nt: TGCAGTGCTAGAGGCCGGGAGCAGTTCTTC
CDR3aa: CSARGREQFF

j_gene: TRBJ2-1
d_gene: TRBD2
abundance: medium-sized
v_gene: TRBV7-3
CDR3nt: TGTGCCTCTGGCAGGGAGGGACTAAATGAGCAGTTCTTC
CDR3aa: CASGREGLNEQFF

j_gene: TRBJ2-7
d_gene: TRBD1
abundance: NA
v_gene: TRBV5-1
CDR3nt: TGCGCCAGCAGCCTGCAGGGGGACTACGAGCAGTACTTC
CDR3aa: CASSLQGDYEQYF

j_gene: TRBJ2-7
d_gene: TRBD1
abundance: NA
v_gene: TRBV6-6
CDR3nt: TGTGCCAGCAGTTACGGCCAGGGGGCTTCCTACGAGCAGTACTTC
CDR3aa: CASSYGQGASYEQYF

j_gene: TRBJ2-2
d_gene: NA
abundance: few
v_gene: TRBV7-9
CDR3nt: TGTGCCAGCAGCCTGCGGAGCCCTTACCTCCCCACCGGGGAGCTGTTTTTT
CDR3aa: CASSLRSPYLPTGELFF

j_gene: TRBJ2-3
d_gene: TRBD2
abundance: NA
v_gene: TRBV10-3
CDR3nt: TGTGCCATCAGACAGACTAGCGGGAGGGCTTCAGATACGCAGTATTTT
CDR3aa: CAIRQTSGRASDTQYF

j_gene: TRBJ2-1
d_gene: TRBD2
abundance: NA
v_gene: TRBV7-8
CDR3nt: TGTGCCAGCAGCTCACTAAACCCGCTGGGTAGCGGGAGGGTTGAGCAGTTCTTC
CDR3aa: CASSSLNPLGSGRVEQFF

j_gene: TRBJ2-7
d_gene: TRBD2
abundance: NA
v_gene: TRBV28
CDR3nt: TGTGCCAGCAGCAACCCCCTAGCGGGACCTTCCTACGAGCAGTACTTC
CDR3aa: CASSNPLAGPSYEQYF

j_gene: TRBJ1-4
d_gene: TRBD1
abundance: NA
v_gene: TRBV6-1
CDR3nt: TGTGCCAGCAGTGAAATACAGGGGAATAATGAAAAACTGTTTTTT
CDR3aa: CASSEIQGNNEKLFF

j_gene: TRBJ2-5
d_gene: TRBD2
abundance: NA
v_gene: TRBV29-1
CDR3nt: TGCAGCGTTGAAGGCCCCTCCCTTTGGACTAGCGGGGAGACCCAGTACTTC
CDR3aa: CSVEGPSLWTSGETQYF

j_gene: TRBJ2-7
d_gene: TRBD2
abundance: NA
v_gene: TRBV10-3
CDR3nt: TGTGCCATCAGTGAGCAACTAGCGGGAGCGGACGAGCAGTACTTC
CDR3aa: CAISEQLAGADEQYF

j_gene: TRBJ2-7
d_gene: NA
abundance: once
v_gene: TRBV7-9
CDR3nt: TGTGCCAGCAGCTTTGAGGTAGGCGAGCAGTACTTC
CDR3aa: CASSFEVGEQYF

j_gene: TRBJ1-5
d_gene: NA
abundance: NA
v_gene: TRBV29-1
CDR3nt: TGCAGCGTTTCAAAGGGGGTGGGTAGCAATCAGCCCCAGCATTTT
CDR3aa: CSVSKGVGSNQPQHF

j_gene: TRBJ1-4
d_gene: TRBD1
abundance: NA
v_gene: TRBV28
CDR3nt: TGTGCCAGCAGGCTAGGGACAGGGATTATTGAAAAACTGTTTTTT
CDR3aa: CASRLGTGIIEKLFF

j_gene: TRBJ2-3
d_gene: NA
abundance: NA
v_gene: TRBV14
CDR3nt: TGTGCCAGCAGCCAAGATTACCGGACTATAAACCCAGATACGCAGTATTTT
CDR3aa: CASSQDYRTINPDTQYF

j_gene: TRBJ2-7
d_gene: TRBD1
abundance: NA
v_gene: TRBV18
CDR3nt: TGTGCCAGCTCACTGGACAGGGGCCACGAGCAGTACTTC
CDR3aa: CASSLDRGHEQYF

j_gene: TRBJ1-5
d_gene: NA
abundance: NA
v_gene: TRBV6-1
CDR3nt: TGTGCCAGCAGTGAACCGGGGGGGTATCAGCCCCAGCATTTT
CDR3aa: CASSEPGGYQPQHF

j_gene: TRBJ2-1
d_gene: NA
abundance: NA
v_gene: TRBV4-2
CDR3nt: TGTGCCAGCAGCCAAGACGGGACTGAGGTGAATGAGCAGTTCTTC
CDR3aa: CASSQDGTEVNEQFF

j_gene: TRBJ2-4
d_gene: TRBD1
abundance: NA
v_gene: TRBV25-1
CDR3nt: TGTGCCAGCAAAGATGAGGGGACAGCCATTCAGTACTTC
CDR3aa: CASKDEGTAIQYF